The sample holds one count of the clone carrying this T cell receptor (beta chain). Its antigen is still unknown. These data come from a study of shared clonotypes between healthy human individuals. Study conclusions and caveats: Four donors shared approximately 5% of their naive CD4 clonotypes. Rarefaction showed sorted-subset sequencing was incomplete despite large depth. Owing to a small donor count, the genetic and exposure-history diversity represented was limited.

Some clones are missing from TCRdb's copy, which holds only in-frame ones; the method was immunoSEQ multiplex PCR. The repertoire includes about 680,000 clones, about 91% of them detected once, and approximately 24% sits in the top ten. Trimming removed 5 bases from V and 5 bases from J; junction bases left unmatched: 15. The CDR3 spans 16 residues. The germline V gene encodes CDR1 SGHAT and CDR2 FQNNGV. Terminally differentiated effector memory CD45RA+ cells were left out of the naive CD8 fraction, which was CD45RO-negative and positively selected for CCR7. Each sample came from a Caucasian adult donor living in Nashville, Tennessee.

The receptor comes from a man younger than 40 in good health. The chain links TRBV11-2 to TRBJ2-7; 7 nucleotides match TRBD2. The sample comprised naive CD8+ T cells sorted from blood. Here the CDR3 reads CASSPFTWGGRNEQYF. In nucleotides, the CDR3 is TGTGCCAGCAGCCCCTTCACATGGGGGGGAAGAAACGAGCAGTACTTC.